The 10 T cell receptor beta chains presented below share a single source sample, sequenced in a study of T cells in Graves' hyperthyroidism and ophthalmopathy. Amplified TCR beta CDR3 regions derived from RNA transcripts. The HTBI primer set was used in a first-round RT-PCR of the TCR CDR3. TCRdb called the multiplex PCR reads again in MiXCR, with one record for every CDR3 protein. Of just over 550,000 distinct CDR3 sequences in the sample, under 60% were seen once. Material for sequencing was peripheral blood or thyroid tissue (not recorded which). Source of these receptors: a young woman with Graves' hyperthyroidism.

This clonotype was detected a few times. V usage is TRBV5-1 and J usage is TRBJ2-7; TRBD2 is a possible D gene (6 bases). This CDR3 is built from 12 residues. CDR1 is SGHRS, CDR2 YFSETQ, per germline. Trimming took 2 bases from V and 6 from J, leaving 9 bases between them. CDR3 DNA sequence: TGCGCCAGCAGCTTACCCGGGAGCGAGCAGTACTTC. Protein product: CASSLPGSEQYF.

This clonotype occurred many times. The chain links TRBV5-8 to TRBJ1-2; 8 nucleotides align to TRBD1. Germline CDR1 SGHTS, CDR2 YDEGEE. V shed 3 bases, J shed 6 bases, and the junction held 7 bases outside the gene matches. This CDR3 contains 14 residues. The CDR3 DNA sequence: TGTGCCAGCAGCTCCGACAGGGGCCGAGATGGCTACACCTTC. Translating it yields CASSSDRGRDGYTF.

The J gene is TRBJ1-4, the V gene TRBV25-1; 7 positions match TRBD1. The CDR3 sequence is 13 residues long. Trimming at V came to 11 bases and at J to 10 bases, leaving 13 bases not matched to a gene. The germline V gene encodes CDR1 MGHDK and CDR2 SYGVNS. The CDR3 DNA sequence: TGTGCCTGTCGGGACAGTACAGTCCTAAAACTGTTTTTT. The encoded protein is CACRDSTVLKLFF.

V gene TRBV19 combines with J gene TRBJ2-2; 7 bases map to TRBD1. The J segment lost 0 bases and the V segment lost 6 bases, leaving 4 bases of the junction unmatched. Germline V lookup: CDR1 LNHDA, CDR2 SQIVND (reference sequence). CDR3 size: 15 residues. CDR3 nucleotide sequence: TGTGCCAGTAGCTTCGGGACAGCGAACACCGGGGAGCTGTTTTTT. This sequence encodes CASSFGTANTGELFF.

This clonotype was seen many times. The rearrangement links TRBV10-3 to TRBJ2-7, with 7 bases aligning to TRBD2. The CDR3 runs to 14 residues. Germline trimming cut 6 bases from V and 2 bases from J; bases unmatched to any gene: 7. CDR1 and CDR2 from the germline V gene are ENHRY and SYGVKD. Here the CDR3 reads CAIRTVGGAYEQYF. CDR3 coding DNA: TGTGCCATCAGGACGGTGGGAGGGGCCTACGAGCAGTACTTC.

The J gene is TRBJ1-4, the V gene TRBV20-1, with D tentatively TRBD1 (5 bases). Per the germline V gene, CDR1 is DFQATT and CDR2 is SNEGSKA (reference sequence). The CDR3 covers 14 residues. Trimming took off 5 bases at V and 6 bases at J, with 16 bases between the two ends. The CDR3 DNA reads TGCAGTGCTTCGGCAGGGTGGTGGGATGAAAAACTGTTTTTT. Protein product: CSASAGWWDEKLFF.

The chain recombines TRBV29-1 with TRBJ2-2; D might be TRBD2 (6 bases). V lost 4 bases and J 4 bases, leaving 10 bases between the germline ends. The CDR3 loop spans 13 amino acids. Germline V lookup: CDR1 SQVTM, CDR2 ANQGSEA. CDR3 DNA sequence: TGCAGCGTTGTTGAGGAGGGCACCGGGGAGCTGTTTTTT. It translates to CSVVEEGTGELFF.

This clonotype showed up just a few times. The V gene is TRBV24-1, the J gene TRBJ2-2; possible D gene TRBD1, 5 bases. The CDR3 is 15 amino acids. The germline CDR1 and CDR2 sequences are KGHDR and SFDVKD. Deletions cut 4 bases from V and 0 bases from J, with 8 bases between. The CDR3 nucleotides read TGTGCCACCAGTGAAAGACAGTCGAACACCGGGGAGCTGTTTTTT. It yields the protein CATSERQSNTGELFF.

The chain links TRBV20-1 to TRBJ2-5; D not resolved. Trimming took off 6 bases at V and 4 bases at J, with 12 bases between the two ends. CDR3 length: 12 amino acids. In germline, CDR1 is DFQATT, CDR2 SNEGSKA (reference sequence). The CDR3 DNA sequence: TGCAGTGCGCCGAGAGGTGCAGAGACCCAGTACTTC. Encoded protein: CSAPRGAETQYF.

The gene calls are TRBV29-1 and TRBJ1-2; TRBD1 matches at 10 bases. Germline V gene sequence: CDR1 SQVTM, CDR2 ANQGSEA. The CDR3 length is 12 residues. The junction had 4 bases not matched to a gene; V was cut back by 3 bases and J by 9 bases. The CDR3 protein is CSVERTGGRYTF. The CDR3 DNA reads TGCAGCGTTGAGCGGACAGGGGGACGCTACACCTTC.